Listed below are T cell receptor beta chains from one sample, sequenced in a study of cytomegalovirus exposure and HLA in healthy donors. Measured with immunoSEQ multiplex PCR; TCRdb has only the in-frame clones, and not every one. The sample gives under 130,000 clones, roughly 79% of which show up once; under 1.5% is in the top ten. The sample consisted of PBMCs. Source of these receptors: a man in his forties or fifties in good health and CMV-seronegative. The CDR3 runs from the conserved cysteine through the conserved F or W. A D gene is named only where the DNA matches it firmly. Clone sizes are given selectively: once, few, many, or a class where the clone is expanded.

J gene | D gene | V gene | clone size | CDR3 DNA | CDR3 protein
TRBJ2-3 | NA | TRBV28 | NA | TGTGCCAGCAGTTCCCACCTAGGGGGGGGCGGAACAGATACGCAGTATTTT | CASSSHLGGGGTDTQYF
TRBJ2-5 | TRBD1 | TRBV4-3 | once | TGCGCCAGCAGCCAAGATCCAGGGGGCGGGGAGACCCAGTACTTC | CASSQDPGGGETQYF
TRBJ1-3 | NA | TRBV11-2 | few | TGTGCCAGCAGCTCCGAAACAGGGATCGCTGGAAACACCATATATTTT | CASSSETGIAGNTIYF
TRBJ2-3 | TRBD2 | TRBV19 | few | TGTGCCAGTAAACCCCCGGGGGGGCTGACAGATACGCAGTATTTT | CASKPPGGLTDTQYF
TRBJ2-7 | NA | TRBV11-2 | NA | TGTGCCAGCAGCACCCACAGAGGGCGAGCTTACGAGCAGTACTTC | CASSTHRGRAYEQYF
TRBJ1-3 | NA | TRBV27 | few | TGTGCCAGCAGCCGCACAGGGTACGGTGGAAACACCATATATTTT | CASSRTGYGGNTIYF
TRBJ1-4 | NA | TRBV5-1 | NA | TGCGCCAGCAGCCCGTCACCGGGTCTGGAAAAACTGTTTTTT | CASSPSPGLEKLFF
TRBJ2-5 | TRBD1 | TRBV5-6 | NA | TGTGCCAGCAGCTCGCTGACAGGGGTCAGGGAGACCCAGTACTTC | CASSSLTGVRETQYF
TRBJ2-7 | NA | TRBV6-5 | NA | TGTGCCAGCAGTTCCGACAGGTTTATATACGAGCAGTACTTC | CASSSDRFIYEQYF
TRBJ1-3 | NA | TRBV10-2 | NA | TGCGCCAGCAGTGCAGATGGAAACACCATATATTTT | CASSADGNTIYF
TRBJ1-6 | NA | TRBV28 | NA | TGTGCCAGCACTCTGGACAGTTCCTATAATTCACCCCTCCACTTT | CASTLDSSYNSPLHF
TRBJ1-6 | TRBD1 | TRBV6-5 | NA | TGTGCCAGCAGGGGACAGCCTAATTCACCCCTCCACTTT | CASRGQPNSPLHF
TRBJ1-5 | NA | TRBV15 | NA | TGTGCCACCAGCAGAGTGAGGGGGTTAGGTCAGCCCCAGCATTTT | CATSRVRGLGQPQHF
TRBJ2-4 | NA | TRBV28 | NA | TGTGCCAGCAGTGCCGGGAACAAAAACATTCAGTACTTC | CASSAGNKNIQYF
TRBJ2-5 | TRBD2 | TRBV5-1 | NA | TGCGCCAGCAGCTTGGCGGGGACTAGCGGACAAGAGACCCAGTACTTC | CASSLAGTSGQETQYF
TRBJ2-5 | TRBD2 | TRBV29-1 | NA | TGCAGCGTTGAAACTAGCGGCCCCCGAGAGACCCAGTACTTC | CSVETSGPRETQYF
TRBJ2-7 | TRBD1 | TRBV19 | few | TGTGCCAGTAGGAGACAGGGTACCGACGAGCAGTACTTC | CASRRQGTDEQYF